The 11 T cell receptor beta chains presented below share a single source sample, sequenced in a study of T cell responses to AZD1222 COVID-19 vaccine. Using immunoSEQ multiplex PCR, the repertoire was profiled, and TCRdb retains in-frame clones only, with some absent. This sample has around 160,000 clones; under 95% occur once, and the top ten carry around 1.9%. Sample: peripheral blood, taken on day 0 of AZD1222 vaccination. These receptors were taken from an adult in good health.

This clone was recorded only once. As DNA, the CDR3 is TGTGCCAGCAGCTTCTGGGGAGGCGGCTACACCTTC. It is translated as CASSFWGGGYTF. The chain joins TRBV5-4 to TRBJ1-2, with no clear D. Per germline, CDR1 SGHNT and CDR2 YYREEE (reference sequence). Trimming took 2 bases from V and 8 from J, leaving 10 bases between them. CDR3 size: 12 residues.

In its sample, this clone was seen once. This chain connects TRBV7-9 to TRBJ2-1; no clear D gene. V lost 1 base and J lost 7, with 14 bases in between. CDR3 size: 15 residues. The V gene's germline CDR1 is SEHNR and CDR2 FQNEAQ (reference sequence). In nucleotides, the CDR3 is TGTGCCAGCAGCTTAGTTGCCCAGTTCGGGAATGAGCAGTTCTTC. The encoded protein is CASSLVAQFGNEQFF. Full variable domain (remainder filled in from reference TRBV7-9 and TRBJ2-1): DTGVSQNPRHKITKRGQNVTFRCDPISEHNRLYWYRQTLGQGPEFLTYFQNEAQLEKSRLLSDRFSAERPKGSFSTLEIQRTEQGDSAMYLCASSLVAQFGNEQFFGPGTRLTVL.

The V and J genes are TRBV9 and TRBJ2-1, with D perhaps given as TRBD1 or TRBD2 (5 bases each). The CDR3 loop spans 15 amino acids. Trimming left V 1 base short and J 0 bases short, with 8 bases between. Germline CDR1 SGDLS, CDR2 YYNGEE. This CDR3 is CASSVSGPSYNEQFF. The CDR3 DNA follows: TGTGCCAGCAGCGTATCGGGACCCTCCTACAATGAGCAGTTCTTC.

The genes are TRBV6-1 and TRBJ1-2, with TRBD1 identical over 7 bases. Looked up from germline, CDR1 is MNHNS and CDR2 is SASEGT. Losses at the gene ends were 3 bases for V and 2 bases for J; bases not matched to a gene: 0. The CDR3 has 13 residues. This CDR3 is CASSEGQNYGYTF. The CDR3 DNA is TGTGCCAGCAGTGAGGGACAGAACTATGGCTACACCTTC.

The chain employs TRBV9 and TRBJ1-2; D is unclear. Trimming took 3 bases from V and 1 from J, leaving 16 bases between them. This CDR3 contains 16 residues. CDR1 and CDR2 from the germline V gene are SGDLS and YYNGEE. CDR3 in amino acids: CASSGTVYSRNYGYTF. CDR3 bases: TGTGCCAGCAGCGGTACTGTGTACTCCCGTAACTATGGCTACACCTTC.

The rearrangement joins TRBV11-3 to TRBJ2-1; TRBD2 aligns across 10 bases. The germline V gene has CDR1 SGHNT and CDR2 YENEEA. CDR3 length equals 15 residues. V shed 4 bases, J shed 5 bases, and the junction held 5 bases outside the gene matches. CDR3 coding DNA: TGTGCCAGCAGCTCCTGGACTAGCGGAGACAATGAGCAGTTCTTC. Amino acid sequence: CASSSWTSGDNEQFF.

The genes are TRBV5-1 and TRBJ2-3, with unresolved D. Germline V CDR1 and CDR2: SGHRS, YFSETQ. Deletions cut 2 bases from V and 2 bases from J, with 9 bases between. CDR3 length: 14 residues. The chain's CDR3 is CASSLTAVTDTQYF. As DNA, the CDR3 is TGCGCCAGCAGCTTAACAGCCGTCACAGATACGCAGTATTTT.

A single count supports this clone. This chain links TRBV6-5 with TRBJ1-3, with D perhaps TRBD1 (6 bases). Between the trimmed V and J ends, which lost 7 bases and 0 bases, there was a span of 13 bases. The CDR3 runs to 15 residues. Per germline, CDR1 MNHEY and CDR2 SVGAGI. The CDR3 sequence is CASIRPGASGNTIYF. The CDR3 DNA reads TGTGCCAGCATACGACCAGGGGCCTCTGGAAACACCATATATTTT.

V and J are TRBV19 and TRBJ1-1; 9 positions match TRBD1. Germline V CDR1 and CDR2: LNHDA, SQIVND (reference sequence). The CDR3 runs 16 residues. V was pared by 7 bases and J by 5 bases, with 14 bases of the junction left unmatched. The chain's CDR3 is CASISDRGYERTEAFF. The CDR3 coding sequence is TGTGCCAGTATCTCCGACAGGGGGTATGAGAGGACTGAAGCTTTCTTT. Supplemented by reference TRBV19 and TRBJ1-1, the full variable domain reads DGGITQSPKYLFRKEGQNVTLSCEQNLNHDAMYWYRQDPGQGLRLIYYSQIVNDFQKGDIAEGYSVSREKKESFPLTVTSAQKNPTAFYLCASISDRGYERTEAFFGQGTRLTVV.

CDR3 residues: CASSLATEYTEAFF. Written as DNA, the CDR3 is TGTGCCAGCAGTTTAGCCACGGAATACACTGAAGCTTTCTTT. This chain uses TRBV28 with TRBJ1-1; no clear D gene. V was trimmed by 2 bases and J by 3 bases, leaving 10 bases between them. The CDR3 has 14 amino acids. Germline V gene lookup returns CDR1 MDHEN and CDR2 SYDVKM.

The chain joins TRBV5-1 to TRBJ1-2; D is possibly TRBD1 (5 bases). The CDR3 has 13 amino acids. The germline V gene encodes CDR1 SGHRS and CDR2 YFSETQ. Trimming stripped 4 bases from V and 4 bases from J, with 11 bases between. Here the CDR3 DNA reads TGCGCCAGCAGCGTGGACGGGGGCTATGGCTACACCTTC. Encoded protein: CASSVDGGYGYTF.